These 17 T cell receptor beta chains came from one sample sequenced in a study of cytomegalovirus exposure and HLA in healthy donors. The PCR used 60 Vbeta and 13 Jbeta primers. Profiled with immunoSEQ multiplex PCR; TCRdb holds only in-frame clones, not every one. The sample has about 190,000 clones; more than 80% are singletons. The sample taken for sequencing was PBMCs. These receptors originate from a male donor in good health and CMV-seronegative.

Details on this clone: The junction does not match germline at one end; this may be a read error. The DNA of the CDR3 is TGTTCCAGCAGCTTAGTCTCCGGCGAGCAGTACTTC. Encoded protein: CSSSLVSGEQYF. The J gene is TRBJ2-7, the V gene TRBV7-9, with D unclear. Germline V gene lookup returns CDR1 SEHNR and CDR2 FQNEAQ (reference sequence). There are 12 residues in the CDR3.

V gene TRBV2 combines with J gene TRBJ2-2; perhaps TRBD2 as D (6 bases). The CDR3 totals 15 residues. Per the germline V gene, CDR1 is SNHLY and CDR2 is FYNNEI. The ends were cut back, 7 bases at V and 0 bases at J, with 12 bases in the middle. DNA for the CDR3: TGTGCCAGCAACCCGCGGGGAGCGAACACCGGGGAGCTGTTTTTT. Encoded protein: CASNPRGANTGELFF.

This chain's CDR3 is CASRGNPSTYGYTF. The CDR3, as DNA: TGTGCCAGCAGGGGCAATCCCTCTACCTATGGCTACACCTTC. V gene TRBV6-5 combines with J gene TRBJ1-2, with D uncertain. This CDR3 is 14 amino acids long. V was pared by 6 bases and J by 4 bases, with 15 bases between. The germline V gene has CDR1 MNHEY and CDR2 SVGAGI.

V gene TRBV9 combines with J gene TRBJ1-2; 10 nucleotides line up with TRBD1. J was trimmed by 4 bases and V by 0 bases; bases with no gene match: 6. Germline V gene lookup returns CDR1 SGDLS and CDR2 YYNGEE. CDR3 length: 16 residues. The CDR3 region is CASSVGSGQGSYGYTF. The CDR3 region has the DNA TGTGCCAGCAGCGTAGGGTCGGGACAGGGGAGCTATGGCTACACCTTC.

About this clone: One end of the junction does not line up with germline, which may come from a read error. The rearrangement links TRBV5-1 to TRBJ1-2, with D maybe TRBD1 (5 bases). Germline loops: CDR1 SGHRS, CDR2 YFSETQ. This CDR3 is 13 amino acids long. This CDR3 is CASSLVQADWSIF. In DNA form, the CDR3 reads TGCGCCAGCAGCTTGGTACAGGCAGATTGGTCGATCTTC.

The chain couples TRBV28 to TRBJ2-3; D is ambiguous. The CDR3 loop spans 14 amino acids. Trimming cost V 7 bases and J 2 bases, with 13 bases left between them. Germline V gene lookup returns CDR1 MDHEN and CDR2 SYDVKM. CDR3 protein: CASTPVRFTDTQYF. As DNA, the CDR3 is TGTGCCAGCACCCCCGTTAGATTCACAGATACGCAGTATTTT.

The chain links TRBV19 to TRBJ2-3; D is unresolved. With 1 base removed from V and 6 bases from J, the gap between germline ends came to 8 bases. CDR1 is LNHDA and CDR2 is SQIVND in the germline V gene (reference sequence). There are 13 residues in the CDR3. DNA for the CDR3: TGTGCCAGTAGTATAGGAGTTAGTGATACGCAGTATTTT. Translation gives CASSIGVSDTQYF.

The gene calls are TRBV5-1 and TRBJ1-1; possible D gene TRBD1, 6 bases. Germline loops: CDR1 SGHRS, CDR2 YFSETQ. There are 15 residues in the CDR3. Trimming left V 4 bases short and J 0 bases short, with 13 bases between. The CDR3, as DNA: TGCGCCAGCAGCCCGGGCAGGGGACTGAACACTGAAGCTTTCTTT. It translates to CASSPGRGLNTEAFF.

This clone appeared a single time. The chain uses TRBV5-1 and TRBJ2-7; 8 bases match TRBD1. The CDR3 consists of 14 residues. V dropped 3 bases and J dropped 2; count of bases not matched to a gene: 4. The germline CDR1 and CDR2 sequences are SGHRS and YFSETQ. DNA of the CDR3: TGCGCCAGCAGCTCGGACAGGGCCCCCTACGAGCAGTACTTC. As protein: CASSSDRAPYEQYF.

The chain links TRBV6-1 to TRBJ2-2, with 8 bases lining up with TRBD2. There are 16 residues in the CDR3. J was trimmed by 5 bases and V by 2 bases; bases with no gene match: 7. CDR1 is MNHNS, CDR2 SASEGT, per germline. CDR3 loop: CASSELSGRGTGELFF. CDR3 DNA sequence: TGTGCCAGCAGTGAATTGAGCGGGAGAGGGACCGGGGAGCTGTTTTTT.

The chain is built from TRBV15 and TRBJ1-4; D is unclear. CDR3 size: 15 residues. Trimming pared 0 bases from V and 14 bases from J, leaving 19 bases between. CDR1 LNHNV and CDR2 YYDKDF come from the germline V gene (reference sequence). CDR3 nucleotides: TGTGCCACCAGCAGAGAGTTGACAAGCCTTGGAGGTCTGTTTTTT. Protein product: CATSRELTSLGGLFF.

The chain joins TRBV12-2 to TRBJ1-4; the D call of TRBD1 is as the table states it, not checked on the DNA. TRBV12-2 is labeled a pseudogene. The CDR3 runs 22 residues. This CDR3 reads CASPKRGGNRGRPPSANEKLFF. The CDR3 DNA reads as TGTGCAAGTCCAAAGAGAGGGGGAAACAGGGGCCGTCCCCCTTCGGCTAATGAAAAACTGTTTTTT.

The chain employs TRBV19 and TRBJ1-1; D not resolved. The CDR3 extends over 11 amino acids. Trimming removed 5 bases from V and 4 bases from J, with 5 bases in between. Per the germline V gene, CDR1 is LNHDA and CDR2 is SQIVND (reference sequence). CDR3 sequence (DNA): TGTGCCAGTAGTCGGGGCACTGAAGCTTTCTTT. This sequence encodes CASSRGTEAFF.

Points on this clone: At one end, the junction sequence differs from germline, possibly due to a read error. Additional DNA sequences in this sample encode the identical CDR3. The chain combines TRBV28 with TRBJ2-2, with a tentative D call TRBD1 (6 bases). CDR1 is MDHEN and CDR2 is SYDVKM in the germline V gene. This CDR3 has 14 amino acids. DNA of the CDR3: TGTGCCAGCAGTCTAACAGGGAACGCCGGGGAGCTGTTTTTT. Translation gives CASSLTGNAGELFF. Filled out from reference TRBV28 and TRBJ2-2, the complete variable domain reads DVKVTQSSRYLVKRTGEKVFLECVQDMDHENMFWYRQDPGLGLRLIYFSYDVKMKEKGDIPEGYSVSREKKERFSLILESASTNQTSMYLCASSLTGNAGELFFGEGSRLTVL.

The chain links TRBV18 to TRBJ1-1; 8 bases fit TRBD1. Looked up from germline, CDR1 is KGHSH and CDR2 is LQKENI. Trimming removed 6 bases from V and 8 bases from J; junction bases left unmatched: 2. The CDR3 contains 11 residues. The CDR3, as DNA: TGTGCCAGCTCCTACAGGGGGGAAGCTTTCTTT. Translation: CASSYRGEAFF.

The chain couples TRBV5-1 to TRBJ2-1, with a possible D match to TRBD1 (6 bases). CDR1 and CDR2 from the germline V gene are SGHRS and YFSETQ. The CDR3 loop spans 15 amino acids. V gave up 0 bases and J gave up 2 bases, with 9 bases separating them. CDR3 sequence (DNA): TGCGCCAGCAGCTTGGGACAGGCAACCTACAATGAGCAGTTCTTC. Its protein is CASSLGQATYNEQFF.

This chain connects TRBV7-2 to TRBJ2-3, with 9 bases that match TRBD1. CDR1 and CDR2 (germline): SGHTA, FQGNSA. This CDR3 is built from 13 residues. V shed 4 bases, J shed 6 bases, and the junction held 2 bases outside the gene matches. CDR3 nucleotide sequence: TGTGCCAGCAGCTCTACAGGGGGCGATACGCAGTATTTT. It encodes CASSSTGGDTQYF.